Below, 18 T cell receptor beta chains from the same sample are listed, as sequenced in a study of cytomegalovirus exposure and HLA in healthy donors. PCR amplification relied on 60 Vbeta primers (plus 13 Jbeta primers). The assay was immunoSEQ multiplex PCR, and TCRdb's table has in-frame clones only and misses some. The data hold about 120,000 clones, with roughly 9% observed a single time. Sequencing input: PBMCs. The receptors here all came from a man aged 25 to 45 in good health and CMV-seronegative.

Remarks on this clone: Given a much more abundant clone one base away, this may be a read error. In nucleotides, the CDR3 is TGTGCCTGGAGTGACAGGGAAAATCAGCCCCAGAATTTT. Translating it yields CAWSDRENQPQNF. The V gene is TRBV30, the J gene TRBJ1-5, with D possibly being TRBD1 (6 bases). Germline values: CDR1 GTSNPN, CDR2 SVGIG (reference sequence). The CDR3 is 13 amino acids.

V usage is TRBV5-4 and J usage is TRBJ2-1, with D possibly being TRBD1 (5 bases). The ends were cut back, 2 bases at V and 5 bases at J, with 11 bases in the middle. The CDR3 totals 14 residues. CDR1 and CDR2 (germline): SGHNT, YYREEE (reference sequence). In DNA form, the CDR3 reads TGTGCCAGCAGCTTATCAGGGCGCGACAATGAGCAGTTCTTC. It yields the protein CASSLSGRDNEQFF.

This clone came up a few times. The chain carries TRBV18 and TRBJ1-2; D is unclear. Trimming took 3 bases from V and 0 from J, leaving 8 bases between them. The CDR3 is made up of 14 amino acids. Germline lookup yields CDR1 KGHSH and CDR2 LQKENI. As DNA, the CDR3 is TGTGCCAGCTCACCGATAGACACTAACTATGGCTACACCTTC. Translating it yields CASSPIDTNYGYTF.

This clone was seen a handful of times. This rearrangement joins TRBV7-9 to TRBJ1-2, with D maybe TRBD1 (5 bases). V lost 10 bases to trimming and J lost 2 bases, with 20 bases between them. The CDR3 length is 15 residues. Germline CDR1 reads SEHNR; CDR2 reads FQNEAQ (reference sequence). CDR3 DNA sequence: TGTGCCACCACTTTGGTCGGCAGGGTAAACTATGGCTACACCTTC. Translated: CATTLVGRVNYGYTF.

This rearrangement joins TRBV2 to TRBJ2-3; D might be TRBD2 (5 bases). Deletions cut 11 bases from V and 1 base from J, with 16 bases between. Germline loops: CDR1 SNHLY, CDR2 FYNNEI. This CDR3 is 14 amino acids long. In DNA form, the CDR3 reads TGTGCCCGAAAGGCCAGCGGTGGCACAGATACGCAGTATTTT. Its translation: CARKASGGTDTQYF.

The chain is built from TRBV5-6 and TRBJ2-3; the D is unclear. CDR1 and CDR2 from the germline V gene are SGHDT and YYEEEE. The CDR3 totals 12 residues. With 2 bases removed from V and 7 bases from J, the gap between germline ends came to 8 bases. The CDR3 sequence is CASSFSDNTQYF. The CDR3 bases are TGTGCCAGCAGCTTTAGTGATAATACGCAGTATTTT.

The chain employs TRBV14 and TRBJ2-7; D possibly corresponds to TRBD2 (5 bases). This CDR3 has 15 amino acids. The V end lost 6 bases, the J end lost 2 bases, and 17 bases lay between the germline ends. The germline V gene encodes CDR1 SGHDN and CDR2 FVKESK. The CDR3 bases are TGTGCCAGCAGTAAGAGAGGAGGTACAACCTACGAGCAGTACTTC. Translation: CASSKRGGTTYEQYF.

This clone was found a few times. This chain connects TRBV18 to TRBJ1-1; 9 nucleotides line up with TRBD1. Germline-derived CDR1 and CDR2 are KGHSH and LQKENI. Unmatched junction bases numbered 5, after V lost 5 bases and J lost 10 bases. The CDR3 is made up of 12 amino acids. This CDR3 reads CASSWTGDGAFF. CDR3 DNA sequence: TGTGCCAGCTCATGGACAGGGGATGGAGCTTTCTTT.

This clone turned up a few times. The genes are TRBV7-9 and TRBJ2-7; TRBD1 agrees at 9 bases. The CDR3 consists of 15 residues. V lost 1 base, J lost 3 bases, and 4 bases stayed unmatched. Per the germline V gene, CDR1 is SEHNR and CDR2 is FQNEAQ (reference sequence). The CDR3 loop is CASSLGQGEIYEQYF. In DNA form, the CDR3 reads TGTGCCAGCAGCTTAGGACAGGGGGAAATCTACGAGCAGTACTTC.

This clone was seen a few times. J is TRBJ2-5 and V is TRBV18; tentatively, D is TRBD2 (6 bases). Looked up from germline, CDR1 is KGHSH and CDR2 is LQKENI. Trimming took off 4 bases at V and 4 bases at J, with 22 bases between the two ends. The CDR3 is made up of 17 amino acids. The CDR3 sequence: CASSRNSWDSQGETQYF. The CDR3 DNA reads TGTGCCAGCTCACGCAACTCCTGGGACTCCCAGGGAGAGACCCAGTACTTC.

The J gene is TRBJ2-3, the V gene TRBV11-3, with D unclear. The germline gives CDR1 SGHNT, CDR2 YENEEA. The CDR3 extends over 12 amino acids. Deletions cut 4 bases from V and 4 bases from J, with 6 bases between. The CDR3 reads CASSSVPDTQYF. The CDR3 DNA is TGTGCCAGCAGCTCGGTTCCAGATACGCAGTATTTT.

This chain uses TRBV30 with TRBJ2-7; D is uncertain. The CDR3 runs to 14 residues. Trimming cost V 0 bases and J 6 bases, with 15 bases left between them. From germline, CDR1 is GTSNPN and CDR2 SVGIG (reference sequence). The CDR3: CAWSVELPTGEQYF. For the CDR3, the DNA is TGTGCCTGGAGTGTCGAACTACCTACTGGCGAGCAGTACTTC.

The V call is TRBV10-3, the J call TRBJ2-7; perhaps TRBD1 as D (6 bases). Germline V gene lookup returns CDR1 ENHRY and CDR2 SYGVKD. Trimming cost V 3 bases and J 6 bases, with 12 bases left between them. The length of the CDR3 is 13 residues. CDR3 sequence: CAISEDRSGEQYF. The CDR3 region has the DNA TGTGCCATCAGTGAAGACAGGTCTGGCGAGCAGTACTTC.

The rearrangement links TRBV19 to TRBJ1-5; D unresolved. The CDR3 is 16 amino acids. Germline V lookup: CDR1 LNHDA, CDR2 SQIVND (reference sequence). Trimming took 3 bases from V and 1 from J, leaving 13 bases between them. The CDR3 protein is CASSIVPGWSNQPQHF. The CDR3 DNA reads as TGTGCCAGTAGTATTGTCCCGGGTTGGAGCAATCAGCCCCAGCATTTT.

This rearrangement joins TRBV4-1 to TRBJ2-2, with D unresolved. The CDR3 extends over 15 amino acids. V shed 3 bases and J shed 4 bases, with 12 bases lying between them. Germline lookup yields CDR1 MGHRA and CDR2 YSYEKL. The CDR3 nucleotides read TGCGCCAGCAGCCAGCAGTACCCCCCCACCGGGGAGCTGTTTTTT. This codes for CASSQQYPPTGELFF.

V usage is TRBV4-1 and J usage is TRBJ1-4; TRBD1 aligns across 9 bases. CDR1 MGHRA and CDR2 YSYEKL come from the germline V gene. CDR3 length equals 15 residues. The V and J ends lost 3 bases and 8 bases, in that order; junction bases with no gene match: 7. CDR3: CASSQALGQGEKLFF. CDR3 nucleotides: TGCGCCAGCAGCCAGGCCCTTGGACAGGGGGAAAAACTGTTTTTT.

This clone was detected only a few times. The gene calls are TRBV21-1 and TRBJ2-7; TRBD2 was called by the table and not checked on the DNA. TRBV21-1 is given as a pseudogene. The CDR3 covers 18 residues. CDR3 sequence: CASSKPTLAAMGAYEQYF. The DNA for the CDR3 is TGTGCCAGCAGCAAACCTACTCTAGCGGCCATGGGGGCCTACGAGCAGTACTTC.

The rearrangement links TRBV19 to TRBJ1-3, with D perhaps matching TRBD1 (6 bases). The CDR3 has 14 residues. CDR1 is LNHDA, CDR2 SQIVND, per germline (reference sequence). Trimming took 5 bases from V and 2 from J, leaving 10 bases between them. This CDR3 reads CASSLYRAGNTIYF. The CDR3, as DNA: TGTGCCAGTAGTCTCTACAGGGCTGGAAACACCATATATTTT.